This T cell receptor beta chain was retrieved from a study of CD8+ T cells in alopecia areata. This CDR3 has 15 residues. CDR1 LNHDA and CDR2 SQIVND come from the germline V gene (reference sequence). V was cut by 3 bases and J by 0 bases, with 9 bases left in between. As the sequencing template, cDNA was produced by extracting RNA and reverse transcribing it. Libraries were prepared by immunoSEQ multiplex PCR; TCRdb keeps only in-frame clonotypes and omits some of them. The sample includes about 300,000 clones, more than 45% of them seen just once. As for treatment: oral pan-JAK inhibitor, 5-10 mg twice daily.

The chain is built from TRBV19 and TRBJ2-1; D perhaps matches TRBD1 (6 bases). The input for sequencing was CD4+ T cells sorted from blood, taken at week 24, from a patient treated with tofacitinib. The receptor was derived from a human donor with alopecia areata. The CDR3 protein is CASSIRDNSYNEQFF. The CDR3 bases are TGTGCCAGTAGTATTCGGGACAACTCCTACAATGAGCAGTTCTTC.